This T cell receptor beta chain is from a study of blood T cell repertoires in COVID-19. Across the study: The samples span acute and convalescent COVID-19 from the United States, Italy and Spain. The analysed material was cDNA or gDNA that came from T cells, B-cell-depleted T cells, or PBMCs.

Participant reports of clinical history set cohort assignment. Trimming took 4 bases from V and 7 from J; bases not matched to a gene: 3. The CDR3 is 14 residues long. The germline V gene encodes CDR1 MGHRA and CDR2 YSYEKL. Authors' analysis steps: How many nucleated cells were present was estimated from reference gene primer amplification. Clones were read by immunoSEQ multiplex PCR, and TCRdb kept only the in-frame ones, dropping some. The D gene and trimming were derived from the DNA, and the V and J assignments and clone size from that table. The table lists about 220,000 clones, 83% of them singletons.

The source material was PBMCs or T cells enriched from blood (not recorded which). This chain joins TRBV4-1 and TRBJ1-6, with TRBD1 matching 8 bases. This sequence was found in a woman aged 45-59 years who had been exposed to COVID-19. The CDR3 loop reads CASSPGTGNSPLHF. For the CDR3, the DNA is TGCGCCAGCAGCCCGGGGACAGGAAATTCACCCCTCCACTTT.